The next 18 T cell receptor beta chains were all read from a single sample in a study of blood T cell repertoires in COVID-19. Here immunoSEQ multiplex PCR was the method, and the copy in TCRdb shows in-frame clones only, minus some. The sample has about 62,000 clones; 80% to 95% are singletons. The sequencing input was peripheral blood. The origin of the receptors is a human donor in a cohort sampled during active COVID-19.

V gene TRBV21-1 combines with J gene TRBJ2-5; the table names TRBD2, a call not compared with the DNA. TRBV21-1 is termed a pseudogene. CDR3 size: 20 residues. The DNA of the CDR3 is TGTGCCAGCAGCAAAGCGTTCGGACTAGGGGACGGCGTTGGCCAAGAGACCCAGTACTTC. Translating it yields CASSKAFGLGDGVGQETQYF.

The genes are TRBV27 and TRBJ2-4, with TRBD1 identical over 7 bases. The CDR3 is made up of 15 amino acids. Germline V gene data show CDR1 as MNHEY and CDR2 as SMNVEV (reference sequence). V dropped 6 bases and J dropped 9; count of bases not matched to a gene: 14. CDR3 residues: CASRVRAGGFGIQYF. CDR3 nucleotides: TGTGCCAGCAGAGTCCGGGCAGGGGGTTTTGGCATTCAGTACTTC.

The rearrangement links TRBV6-2 or TRBV6-3 to TRBJ2-1, with 13 nucleotides matching TRBD2. The CDR3 extends over 19 amino acids. V lost 2 bases, J lost 4 bases, and 11 bases stayed unmatched. Germline assignment: CDR1 MNHEY and CDR2 SVGEGT. CDR3 protein: CASSYAGTGTSGKYNEQFF. CDR3 nucleotide sequence: TGTGCCAGCAGTTACGCCGGGACAGGGACTAGCGGGAAATACAATGAGCAGTTCTTC.

This clone showed up just once. This sequence joins TRBV7-9 and TRBJ2-7; TRBD1 is a possible D gene (5 bases). The V gene lost 4 bases and the J gene lost 2 bases, with 12 bases spanning the gap. The CDR3 spans 14 residues. Germline values: CDR1 SEHNR, CDR2 FQNEAQ (reference sequence). The CDR3 nucleotides are TGTGCCAGCAGCTCGACAGTTCGAACCTACGAGCAGTACTTC. This translates into CASSSTVRTYEQYF.

V and J are TRBV6-1 and TRBJ2-7; 7 bases are shared with TRBD1. There are 14 residues in the CDR3. Per the germline V gene, CDR1 is MNHNS and CDR2 is SASEGT. Trimming cost V 1 base and J 2 bases; bases outside gene matches: 2. This chain's CDR3 is CASSEVGTAYEQYF. The DNA of the CDR3 is TGTGCCAGCAGTGAAGTAGGGACAGCCTACGAGCAGTACTTC.

The chain carries TRBV6-5 and TRBJ1-5, with 9 bases lining up with TRBD1. This CDR3 is built from 15 residues. Germline V CDR1 and CDR2: MNHEY, SVGAGI. V was pared by 6 bases and J by 5 bases, with 8 bases of the junction left unmatched. In nucleotides, the CDR3 is TGTGCCAGCAGCTTGGGACAGGGACAAGATCAGCCCCAGCATTTT. As protein: CASSLGQGQDQPQHF.

The chain combines TRBV6-5 with TRBJ2-1, with 8 bases lining up with TRBD2. Germline trimming cut 6 bases from V and 7 bases from J; bases unmatched to any gene: 11. The CDR3 has 15 residues. Germline V gene data show CDR1 as MNHEY and CDR2 as SVGAGI. The CDR3 protein is CASSETGGPGNEQFF. The CDR3 DNA reads TGTGCCAGCAGCGAGACGGGGGGGCCAGGTAATGAGCAGTTCTTC.

V gene TRBV28 combines with J gene TRBJ2-7, with D perhaps matching TRBD1 (5 bases). V was trimmed by 8 bases and J by 8 bases, leaving 19 bases between them. The CDR3 has 13 residues. Germline V gives CDR1 MDHEN, CDR2 SYDVKM. The CDR3 sequence: CASSATVPFKQYF. In DNA form, the CDR3 reads TGTGCCAGCTCCGCGACAGTGCCTTTTAAGCAGTACTTC.

The V gene is TRBV18, the J gene TRBJ2-5, with D tentatively TRBD1 (5 bases). V shed 4 bases and J shed 8 bases, with 11 bases lying between them. Germline CDR1 and CDR2: KGHSH and LQKENI. The CDR3 is made up of 12 amino acids. CDR3 DNA: TGTGCCAGCTCACTGGACAATCTTACCCAGTACTTC. Protein product: CASSLDNLTQYF.

The rearrangement joins TRBV5-1 to TRBJ2-5; the match to TRBD1 covers 7 bases. Per germline, CDR1 SGHRS and CDR2 YFSETQ. Trimming removed 4 bases from V and 7 bases from J; junction bases left unmatched: 13. This CDR3 is built from 15 residues. CDR3 sequence: CASSPGTDQWGTQYF. In DNA, the CDR3 is TGCGCCAGCAGCCCCGGGACAGACCAATGGGGGACCCAGTACTTC. Drawing the rest from reference TRBV5-1 and TRBJ2-5, the complete variable domain is KAGVTQTPRYLIKTRGQQVTLSCSPISGHRSVSWYQQTPGQGLQFLFEYFSETQRNKGNFPGRFSGRQFSNSRSEMNVSTLELGDSALYLCASSPGTDQWGTQYFGPGTRLLVL.

The chain uses TRBV28 and TRBJ2-5, with 7 bases aligning to TRBD1. CDR3 length equals 15 residues. Germline CDR1 and CDR2: MDHEN and SYDVKM. The V and J ends lost 5 bases and 3 bases, in that order; junction bases with no gene match: 9. The DNA for the CDR3 is TGTGCCAGCAGTGGGGCCCCACAGGGGAAAGAGACCCAGTACTTC. As protein: CASSGAPQGKETQYF.

The chain employs TRBV2 and TRBJ1-2, with D uncertain. The V and J ends lost 10 bases and 6 bases respectively, with 18 bases between them. Germline CDR1 reads SNHLY; CDR2 reads FYNNEI. The CDR3 spans 13 residues. The CDR3 reads CATVLSIVDGYTF. CDR3 DNA sequence: TGTGCCACTGTGCTAAGTATAGTGGATGGCTACACCTTC.

The V and J genes are TRBV19 and TRBJ2-5; TRBD2 might be the D (5 bases). Trimming took off 5 bases at V and 5 bases at J, with 18 bases between the two ends. The CDR3 length is 15 residues. CDR1 and CDR2 (germline): LNHDA, SQIVND (reference sequence). This CDR3 is CASSLPLASLETQYF. The CDR3 bases are TGTGCCAGTAGTCTTCCACTGGCTAGCTTGGAGACCCAGTACTTC.

The J gene is TRBJ1-1, the V gene TRBV21-1; the listed D gene, TRBD1, was not tested against the DNA. TRBV21-1 has pseudogene status. CDR3 length: 17 residues. The CDR3 sequence is CASSKRQGRRWNTEAFF. CDR3 nucleotides: TGTGCCAGCAGCAAAAGACAGGGGCGACGATGGAACACTGAAGCTTTCTTT.

The CDR3 nucleotides read TGTGCCAGCAGTTTAAACAGGGGTTTTAAGTGGCAGTACTTC. This codes for CASSLNRGFKWQYF. The chain carries TRBV27 and TRBJ2-7; TRBD1 matches 7 bases. The germline CDR1 and CDR2 sequences are MNHEY and SMNVEV (reference sequence). V lost 2 bases to trimming and J lost 9 bases; unmatched junction nucleotides: 10. The CDR3 consists of 14 residues.

The rearrangement joins TRBV5-1 to TRBJ2-7; D might be TRBD1 (8 bases). The CDR3 length is 13 residues. V dropped 7 bases and J dropped 3 bases, with 14 bases sitting between them. CDR1 and CDR2 (germline): SGHRS, YFSETQ. The CDR3 DNA reads TGCGCCAGCGGGGGGGACAGGAACTACGAGCAGTACTTC. Translation gives CASGGDRNYEQYF. Supplemented by reference TRBV5-1 and TRBJ2-7, the full variable domain reads KAGVTQTPRYLIKTRGQQVTLSCSPISGHRSVSWYQQTPGQGLQFLFEYFSETQRNKGNFPGRFSGRQFSNSRSEMNVSTLELGDSALYLCASGGDRNYEQYFGPGTRLTVT.

This rearrangement joins TRBV7-9 to TRBJ2-1, with 7 bases matching TRBD2. Germline values: CDR1 SEHNR, CDR2 FQNEAQ (reference sequence). After removal of 4 bases from V and 8 bases from J, the junction contained 11 bases not matched to a gene. The CDR3 totals 15 residues. CDR3 nucleotides: TGTGCCAGCAGCTCGGGGACTCTTCGGGGGGATGAGCAGTTCTTC. Its translation: CASSSGTLRGDEQFF.

The V and J genes are TRBV7-2 and TRBJ2-7; 9 bases are shared with TRBD2. The length of the CDR3 is 18 residues. Trimming removed 1 base from V and 5 bases from J; junction bases left unmatched: 15. CDR1 is SGHTA and CDR2 is FQGNSA in the germline V gene. CDR3 region: CASSLVPLAGGPGHEQYF. CDR3 bases: TGTGCCAGCAGCTTAGTGCCTTTGGCGGGAGGGCCTGGCCACGAGCAGTACTTC.